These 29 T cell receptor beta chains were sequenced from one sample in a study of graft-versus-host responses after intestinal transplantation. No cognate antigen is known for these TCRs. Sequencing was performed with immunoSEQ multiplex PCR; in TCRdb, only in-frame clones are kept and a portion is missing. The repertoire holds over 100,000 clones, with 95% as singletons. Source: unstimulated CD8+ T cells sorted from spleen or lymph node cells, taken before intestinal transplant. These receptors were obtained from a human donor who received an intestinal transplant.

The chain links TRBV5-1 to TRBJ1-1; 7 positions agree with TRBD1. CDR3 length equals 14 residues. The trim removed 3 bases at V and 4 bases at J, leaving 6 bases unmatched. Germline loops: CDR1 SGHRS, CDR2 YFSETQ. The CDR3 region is CASSSGGLITEAFF. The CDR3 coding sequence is TGCGCCAGCAGCTCAGGGGGTCTCATCACTGAAGCTTTCTTT.

The CDR3 region is CASSLGPRPGGREGLNEQFF. Here the CDR3 DNA reads TGTGCCAGCAGCTTAGGCCCTCGCCCAGGGGGGCGGGAGGGCCTCAATGAGCAGTTCTTC. The chain carries TRBV13 and TRBJ2-1; 9 positions match TRBD2. CDR1 is PRHDT, CDR2 FYEKMQ, per germline (reference sequence). Trimming at V came to 0 bases and at J to 6 bases, leaving 18 bases not matched to a gene. The CDR3 loop spans 20 amino acids.

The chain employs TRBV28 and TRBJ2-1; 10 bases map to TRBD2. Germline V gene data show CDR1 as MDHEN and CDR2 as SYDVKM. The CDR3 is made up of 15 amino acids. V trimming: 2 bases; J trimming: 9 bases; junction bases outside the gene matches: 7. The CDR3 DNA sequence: TGTGCCAGCAGTTTACCTAGCGGGAGTGAGGGTGAGCAGTTCTTC. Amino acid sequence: CASSLPSGSEGEQFF.

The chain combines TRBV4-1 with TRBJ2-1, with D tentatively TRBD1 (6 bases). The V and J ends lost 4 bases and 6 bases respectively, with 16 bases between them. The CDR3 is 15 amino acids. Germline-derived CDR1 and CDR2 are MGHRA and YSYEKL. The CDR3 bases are TGCGCCAGCAGCCTAACGCCCGGGACACTCAATGAGCAGTTCTTC. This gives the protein CASSLTPGTLNEQFF.

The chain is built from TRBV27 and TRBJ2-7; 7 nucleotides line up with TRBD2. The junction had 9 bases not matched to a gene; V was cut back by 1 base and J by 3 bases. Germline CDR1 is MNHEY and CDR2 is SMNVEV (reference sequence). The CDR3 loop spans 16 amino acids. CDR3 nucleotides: TGTGCCAGCAGTTTATTTGTGGGAGGGTATGGCTACGAGCAGTACTTC. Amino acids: CASSLFVGGYGYEQYF.

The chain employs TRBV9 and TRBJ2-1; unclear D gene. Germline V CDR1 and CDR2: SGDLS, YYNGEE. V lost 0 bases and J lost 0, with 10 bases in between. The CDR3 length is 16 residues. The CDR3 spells CASSVDVSSSYNEQFF. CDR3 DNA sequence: TGTGCCAGCAGCGTAGATGTATCGAGCTCCTACAATGAGCAGTTCTTC.

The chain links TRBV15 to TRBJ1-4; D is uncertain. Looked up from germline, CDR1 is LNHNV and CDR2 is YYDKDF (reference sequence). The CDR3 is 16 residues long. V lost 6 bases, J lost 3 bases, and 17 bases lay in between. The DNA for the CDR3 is TGTGCCACCAGGTTCTTTAGAGGGAGGGCTAATGAAAAACTGTTTTTT. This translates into CATRFFRGRANEKLFF.

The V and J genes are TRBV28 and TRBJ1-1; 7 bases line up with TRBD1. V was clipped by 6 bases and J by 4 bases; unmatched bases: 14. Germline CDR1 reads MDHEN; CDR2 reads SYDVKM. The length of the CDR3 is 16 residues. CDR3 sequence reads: CASSPDRVRVSTEAFF. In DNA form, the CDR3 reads TGTGCCAGCAGCCCCGACAGGGTTCGCGTCTCCACTGAAGCTTTCTTT.

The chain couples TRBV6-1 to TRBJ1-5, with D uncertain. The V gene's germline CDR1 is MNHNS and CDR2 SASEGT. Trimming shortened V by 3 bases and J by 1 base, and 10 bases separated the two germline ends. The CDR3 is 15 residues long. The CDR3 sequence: CASSDTTLSNQPQHF. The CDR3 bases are TGTGCCAGCAGTGACACGACATTGAGCAATCAGCCCCAGCATTTT.

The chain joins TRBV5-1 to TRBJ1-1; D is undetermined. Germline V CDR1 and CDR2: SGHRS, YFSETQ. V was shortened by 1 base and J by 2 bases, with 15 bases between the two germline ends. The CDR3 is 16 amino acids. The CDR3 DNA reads TGCGCCAGCAGCTTGAGGGTTTCTCGGATTAACACTGAAGCTTTCTTT. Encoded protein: CASSLRVSRINTEAFF.

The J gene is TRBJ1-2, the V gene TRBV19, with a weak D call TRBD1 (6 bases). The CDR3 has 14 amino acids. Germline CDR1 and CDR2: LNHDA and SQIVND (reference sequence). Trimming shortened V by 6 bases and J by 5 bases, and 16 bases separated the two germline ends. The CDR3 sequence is CASRARGRGYGYTF. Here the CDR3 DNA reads TGTGCCAGTAGGGCCAGAGGGAGGGGGTATGGCTACACCTTC.

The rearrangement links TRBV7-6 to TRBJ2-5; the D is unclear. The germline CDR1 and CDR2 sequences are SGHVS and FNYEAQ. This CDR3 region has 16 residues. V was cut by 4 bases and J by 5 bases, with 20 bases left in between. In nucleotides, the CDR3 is TGTGCCAGCAGCTCCCTAACGGTAACCCTAAGGGAGACCCAGTACTTC. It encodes CASSSLTVTLRETQYF.

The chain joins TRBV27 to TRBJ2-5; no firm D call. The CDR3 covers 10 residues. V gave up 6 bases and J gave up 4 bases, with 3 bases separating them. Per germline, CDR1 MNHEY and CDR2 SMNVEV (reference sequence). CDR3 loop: CASRGETQYF. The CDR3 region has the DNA TGTGCCAGCAGGGGAGAGACCCAGTACTTC.

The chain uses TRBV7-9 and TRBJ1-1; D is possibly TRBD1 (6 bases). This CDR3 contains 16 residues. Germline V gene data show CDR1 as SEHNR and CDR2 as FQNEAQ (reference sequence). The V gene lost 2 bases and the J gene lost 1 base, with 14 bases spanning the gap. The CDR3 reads CASSLPPTGANTEAFF. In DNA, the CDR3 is TGTGCCAGCAGCTTACCCCCAACGGGGGCGAACACTGAAGCTTTCTTT. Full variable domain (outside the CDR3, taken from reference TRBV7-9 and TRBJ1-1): DTGVSQNPRHKITKRGQNVTFRCDPISEHNRLYWYRQTLGQGPEFLTYFQNEAQLEKSRLLSDRFSAERPKGSFSTLEIQRTEQGDSAMYLCASSLPPTGANTEAFFGQGTRLTVV.

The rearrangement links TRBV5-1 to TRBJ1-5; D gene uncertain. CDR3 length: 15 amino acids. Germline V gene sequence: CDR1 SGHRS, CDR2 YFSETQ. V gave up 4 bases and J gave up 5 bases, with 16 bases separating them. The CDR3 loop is CASSPGWGLYQPQHF. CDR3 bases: TGCGCCAGCAGCCCGGGTTGGGGATTGTATCAGCCCCAGCATTTT.

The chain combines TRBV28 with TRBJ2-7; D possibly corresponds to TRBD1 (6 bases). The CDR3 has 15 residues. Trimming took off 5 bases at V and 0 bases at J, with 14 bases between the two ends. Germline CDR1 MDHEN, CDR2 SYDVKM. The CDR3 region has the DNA TGTGCCAGCAGTATCCTCAGGGACATCTCCTACGAGCAGTACTTC. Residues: CASSILRDISYEQYF.

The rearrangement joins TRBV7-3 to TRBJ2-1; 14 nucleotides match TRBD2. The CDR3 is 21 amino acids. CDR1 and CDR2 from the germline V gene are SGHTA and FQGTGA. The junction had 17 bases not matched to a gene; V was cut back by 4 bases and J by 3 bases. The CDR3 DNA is TGTGCCAGCAGCTCATTATTTGTGGGACTAGCGGGAGACAGGCACTACAATGAGCAGTTCTTC. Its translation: CASSSLFVGLAGDRHYNEQFF.

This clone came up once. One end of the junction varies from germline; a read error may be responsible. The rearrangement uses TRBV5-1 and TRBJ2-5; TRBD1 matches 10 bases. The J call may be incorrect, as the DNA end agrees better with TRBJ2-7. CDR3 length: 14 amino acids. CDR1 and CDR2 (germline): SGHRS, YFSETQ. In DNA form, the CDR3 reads TGCGCCAACAGCTTGGGGACAGGGGCCTACGAGCAGTACTTC. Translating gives CANSLGTGAYEQYF.

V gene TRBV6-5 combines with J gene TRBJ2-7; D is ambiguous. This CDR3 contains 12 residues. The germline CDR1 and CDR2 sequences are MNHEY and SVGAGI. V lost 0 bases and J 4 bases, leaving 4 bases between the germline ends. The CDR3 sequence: CASSYSEYEQYF. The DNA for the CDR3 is TGTGCCAGCAGTTACTCGGAATACGAGCAGTACTTC.

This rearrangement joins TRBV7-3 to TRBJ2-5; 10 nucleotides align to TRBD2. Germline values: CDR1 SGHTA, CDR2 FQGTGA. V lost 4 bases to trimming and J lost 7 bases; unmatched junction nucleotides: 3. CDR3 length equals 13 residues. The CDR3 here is CASSSAGGSTQYF. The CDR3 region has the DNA TGTGCCAGCAGCTCAGCGGGAGGGTCGACCCAGTACTTC.

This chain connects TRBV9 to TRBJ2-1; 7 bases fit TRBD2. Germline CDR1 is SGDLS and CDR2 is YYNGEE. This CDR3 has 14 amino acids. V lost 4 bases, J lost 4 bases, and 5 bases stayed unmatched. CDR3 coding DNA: TGTGCCAGCAGCCGGGGGGAGAGTTACAATGAGCAGTTCTTC. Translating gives CASSRGESYNEQFF.

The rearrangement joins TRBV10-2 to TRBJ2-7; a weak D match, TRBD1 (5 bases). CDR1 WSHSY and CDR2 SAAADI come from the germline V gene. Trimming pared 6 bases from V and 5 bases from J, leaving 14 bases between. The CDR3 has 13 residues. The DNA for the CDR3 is TGCGCCAGCAGCGTGCGATCCAGGGACGAGCAGTACTTC. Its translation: CASSVRSRDEQYF.

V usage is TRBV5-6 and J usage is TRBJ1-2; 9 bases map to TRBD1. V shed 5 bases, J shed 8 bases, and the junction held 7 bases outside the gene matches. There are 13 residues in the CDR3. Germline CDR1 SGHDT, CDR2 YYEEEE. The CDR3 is CASRDTGGGGYTF. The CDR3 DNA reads TGTGCCAGCAGAGATACAGGGGGCGGGGGCTACACCTTC.

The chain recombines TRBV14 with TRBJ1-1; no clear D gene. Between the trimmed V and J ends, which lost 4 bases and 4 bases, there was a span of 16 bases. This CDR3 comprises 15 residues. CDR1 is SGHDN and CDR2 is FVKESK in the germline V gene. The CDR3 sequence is CASSPSPGGFTEAFF. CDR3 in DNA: TGTGCCAGCAGCCCAAGTCCAGGCGGGTTCACTGAAGCTTTCTTT.

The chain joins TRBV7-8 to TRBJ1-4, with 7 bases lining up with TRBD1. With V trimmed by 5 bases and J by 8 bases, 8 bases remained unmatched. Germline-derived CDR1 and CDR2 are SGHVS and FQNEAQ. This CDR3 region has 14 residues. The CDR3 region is CASSGGGGDEKLFF. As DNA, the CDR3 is TGTGCCAGCAGCGGGGGAGGGGGCGACGAAAAACTGTTTTTT. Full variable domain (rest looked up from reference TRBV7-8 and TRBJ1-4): GAGVSQSPRYKVAKRGQDVALRCDPISGHVSLFWYQQALGQGPEFLTYFQNEAQLDKSGLPSDRFFAERPEGSVSTLKIQRTQQEDSAVYLCASSGGGGDEKLFFGSGTQLSVL.

The CDR3 region has the DNA TGTGCCAGCAGTGACAGTCTAGCGGGACGGTACGAGCAGTACTTC. This codes for CASSDSLAGRYEQYF. V is TRBV2 and J is TRBJ2-7; 9 bases map to TRBD2. Germline V gene data show CDR1 as SNHLY and CDR2 as FYNNEI. This CDR3 region has 15 residues. V shed 3 bases and J 4 bases; nucleotides not matched to a gene: 7. The full variable domain, in which reference TRBV2 and TRBJ2-7 provide the parts outside the CDR3, is EPEVTQTPSHQVTQMGQEVILRCVPISNHLYFYWYRQILGQKVEFLVSFYNNEISEKSEIFDDQFSVERPDGSNFTLKIRSTKLEDSAMYFCASSDSLAGRYEQYFGPGTRLTVT.

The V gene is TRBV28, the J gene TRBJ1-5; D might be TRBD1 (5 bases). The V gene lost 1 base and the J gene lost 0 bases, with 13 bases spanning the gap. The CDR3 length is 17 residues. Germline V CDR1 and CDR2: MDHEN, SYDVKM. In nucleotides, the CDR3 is TGTGCCAGCAGTTTATTTGGCAGGGTCAATAGCAATCAGCCCCAGCATTTT. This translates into CASSLFGRVNSNQPQHF.

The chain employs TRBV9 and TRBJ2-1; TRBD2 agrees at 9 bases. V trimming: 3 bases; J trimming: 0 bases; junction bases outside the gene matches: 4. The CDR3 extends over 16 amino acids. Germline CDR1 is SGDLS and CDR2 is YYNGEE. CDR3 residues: CASSGRLADSYNEQFF. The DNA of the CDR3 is TGTGCCAGCAGCGGAAGACTAGCGGACTCCTACAATGAGCAGTTCTTC.

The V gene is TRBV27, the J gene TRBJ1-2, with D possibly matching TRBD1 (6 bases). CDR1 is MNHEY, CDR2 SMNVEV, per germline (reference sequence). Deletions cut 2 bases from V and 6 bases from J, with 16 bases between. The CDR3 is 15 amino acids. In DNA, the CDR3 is TGTGCCAGCAGTTTAGACCCCACAGGGTCCCATGGCTACACCTTC. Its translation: CASSLDPTGSHGYTF.